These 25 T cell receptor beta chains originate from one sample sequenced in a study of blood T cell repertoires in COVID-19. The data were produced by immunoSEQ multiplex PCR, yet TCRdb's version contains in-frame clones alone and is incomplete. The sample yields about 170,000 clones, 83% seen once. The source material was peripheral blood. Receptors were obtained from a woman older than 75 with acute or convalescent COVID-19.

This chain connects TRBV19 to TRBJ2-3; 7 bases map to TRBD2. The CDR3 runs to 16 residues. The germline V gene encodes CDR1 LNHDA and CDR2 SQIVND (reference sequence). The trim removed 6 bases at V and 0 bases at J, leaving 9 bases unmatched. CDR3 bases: TGTGCCAGTAGGGACCTTAGCGGGCCCAGCACAGATACGCAGTATTTT. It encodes CASRDLSGPSTDTQYF.

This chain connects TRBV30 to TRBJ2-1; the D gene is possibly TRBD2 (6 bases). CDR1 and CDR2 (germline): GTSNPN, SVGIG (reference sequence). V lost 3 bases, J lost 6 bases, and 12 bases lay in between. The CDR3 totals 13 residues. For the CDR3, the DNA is TGTGCCTGGAGGGGAACTAGCCCCAATGAGCAGTTCTTC. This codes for CAWRGTSPNEQFF.

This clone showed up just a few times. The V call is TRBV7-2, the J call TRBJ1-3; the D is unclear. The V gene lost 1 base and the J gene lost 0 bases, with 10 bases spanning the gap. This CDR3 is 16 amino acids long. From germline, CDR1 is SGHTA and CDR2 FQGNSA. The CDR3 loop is CASSLVGHGSGNTIYF. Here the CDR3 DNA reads TGTGCCAGCAGCTTAGTGGGCCACGGCTCTGGAAACACCATATATTTT. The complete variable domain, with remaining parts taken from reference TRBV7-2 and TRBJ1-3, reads GAGVSQSPSNKVTEKGKDVELRCDPISGHTALYWYRQSLGQGLEFLIYFQGNSAPDKSGLPSDRFSAERTGGSVSTLTIQRTQQEDSAVYLCASSLVGHGSGNTIYFGEGSWLTVV.

CDR3 loop: CASSLRLATNTGELFF. For the CDR3, the DNA is TGCGCCAGCAGCTTGAGGCTAGCGACGAACACCGGGGAGCTGTTTTTT. The genes are TRBV5-1 and TRBJ2-2; a weak D match, TRBD2 (6 bases). This CDR3 has 16 amino acids. Looked up from germline, CDR1 is SGHRS and CDR2 is YFSETQ. Between the trimmed V and J ends, which lost 1 base and 0 bases, there was a span of 10 bases.

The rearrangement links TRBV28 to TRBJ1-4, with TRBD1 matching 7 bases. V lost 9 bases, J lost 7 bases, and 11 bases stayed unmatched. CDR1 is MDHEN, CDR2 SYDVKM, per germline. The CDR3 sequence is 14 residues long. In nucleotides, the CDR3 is TGTGCCAGTTTGGCGGCAGGGGGTGCTGAAAAACTGTTTTTT. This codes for CASLAAGGAEKLFF.

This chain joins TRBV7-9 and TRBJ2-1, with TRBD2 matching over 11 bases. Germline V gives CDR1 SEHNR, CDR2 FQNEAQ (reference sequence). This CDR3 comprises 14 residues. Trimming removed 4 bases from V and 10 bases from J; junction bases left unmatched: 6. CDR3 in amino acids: CASSWGLAAGEQFF. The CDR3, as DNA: TGTGCCAGCAGCTGGGGACTAGCGGCCGGGGAGCAGTTCTTC.

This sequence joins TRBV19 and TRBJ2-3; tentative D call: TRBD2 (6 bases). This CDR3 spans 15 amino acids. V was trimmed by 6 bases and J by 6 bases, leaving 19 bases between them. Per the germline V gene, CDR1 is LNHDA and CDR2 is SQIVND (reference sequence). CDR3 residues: CASSPLASPGDTQYF. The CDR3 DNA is TGTGCCAGTAGCCCTCTAGCGTCCCCCGGGGATACGCAGTATTTT.

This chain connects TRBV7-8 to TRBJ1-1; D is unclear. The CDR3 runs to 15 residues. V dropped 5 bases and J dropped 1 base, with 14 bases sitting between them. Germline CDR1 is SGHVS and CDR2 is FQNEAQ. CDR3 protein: CASSLRQGSNTEAFF. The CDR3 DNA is TGTGCCAGCAGCCTTCGACAAGGATCGAACACTGAAGCTTTCTTT.

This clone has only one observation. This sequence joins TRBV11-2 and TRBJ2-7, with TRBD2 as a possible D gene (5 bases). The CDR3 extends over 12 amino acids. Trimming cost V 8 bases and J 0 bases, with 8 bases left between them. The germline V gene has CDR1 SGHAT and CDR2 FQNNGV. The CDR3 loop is CASGGASYEQYF. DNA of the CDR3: TGTGCCAGCGGAGGAGCCTCCTACGAGCAGTACTTC.

The chain's CDR3 is CASSDVQGREQYF. Here the CDR3 DNA reads TGTGCCAGCAGTGACGTGCAGGGTCGCGAGCAGTACTTC. The V and J genes are TRBV6-4 and TRBJ2-7; D is possibly TRBD1 (5 bases). The CDR3 extends over 13 amino acids. Germline V gives CDR1 MRHNA, CDR2 SNTAGT. V dropped 2 bases and J dropped 6 bases, with 11 bases sitting between them.

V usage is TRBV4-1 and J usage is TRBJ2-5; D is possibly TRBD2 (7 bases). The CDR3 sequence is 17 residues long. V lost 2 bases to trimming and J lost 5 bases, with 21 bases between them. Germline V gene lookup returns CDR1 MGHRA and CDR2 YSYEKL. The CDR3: CASSQLRGGGVDETQYF. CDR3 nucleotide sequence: TGCGCCAGCAGCCAACTCAGGGGAGGGGGAGTCGATGAGACCCAGTACTTC.

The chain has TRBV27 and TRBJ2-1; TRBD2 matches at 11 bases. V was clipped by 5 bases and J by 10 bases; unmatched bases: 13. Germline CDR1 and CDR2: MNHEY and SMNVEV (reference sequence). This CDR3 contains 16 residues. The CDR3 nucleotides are TGTGCCAGCAGTCAAACTAGCGGGAGAGGCAATAGGGAGCAGTTCTTC. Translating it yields CASSQTSGRGNREQFF.

The CDR3 protein is CASSSRVANTGELFF. CDR3 DNA: TGTGCCAGTAGTTCCAGGGTGGCGAACACCGGGGAGCTGTTTTTT. This sequence joins TRBV19 and TRBJ2-2; weak D call: TRBD1 (5 bases). CDR1 is LNHDA, CDR2 SQIVND, per germline (reference sequence). The V end was cut by 5 bases, the J end by 0 bases, with 10 bases between. This CDR3 comprises 15 residues. The complete variable domain, with remaining parts taken from reference TRBV19 and TRBJ2-2, reads DGGITQSPKYLFRKEGQNVTLSCEQNLNHDAMYWYRQDPGQGLRLIYYSQIVNDFQKGDIAEGYSVSREKKESFPLTVTSAQKNPTAFYLCASSSRVANTGELFFGEGSRLTVL.

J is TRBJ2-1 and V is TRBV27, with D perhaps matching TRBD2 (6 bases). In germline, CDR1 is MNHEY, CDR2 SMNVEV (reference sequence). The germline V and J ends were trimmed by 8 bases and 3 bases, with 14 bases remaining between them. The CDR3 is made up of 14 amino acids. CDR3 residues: CASGRDSYYNEQFF. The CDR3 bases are TGTGCCAGCGGCCGGGACTCTTACTACAATGAGCAGTTCTTC.

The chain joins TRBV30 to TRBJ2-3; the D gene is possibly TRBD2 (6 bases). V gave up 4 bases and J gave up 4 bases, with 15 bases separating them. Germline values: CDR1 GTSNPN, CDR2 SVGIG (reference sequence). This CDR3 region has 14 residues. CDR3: CAWKLEGLADTQYF. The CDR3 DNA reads TGTGCCTGGAAGTTGGAGGGCCTTGCAGATACGCAGTATTTT.

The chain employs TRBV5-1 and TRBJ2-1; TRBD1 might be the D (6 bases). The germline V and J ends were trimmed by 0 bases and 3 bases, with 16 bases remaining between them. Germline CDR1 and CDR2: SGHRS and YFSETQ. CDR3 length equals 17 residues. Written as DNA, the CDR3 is TGCGCCAGCAGCTTGGCCTTACAGGGAATGAGCTACAATGAGCAGTTCTTC. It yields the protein CASSLALQGMSYNEQFF.

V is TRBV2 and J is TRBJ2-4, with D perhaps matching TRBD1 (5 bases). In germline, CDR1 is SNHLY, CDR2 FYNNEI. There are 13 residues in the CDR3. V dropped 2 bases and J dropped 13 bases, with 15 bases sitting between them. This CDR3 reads CASSESSAGQQYF. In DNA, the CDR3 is TGTGCCAGCAGTGAATCTTCAGCAGGGCAGCAGTACTTC.

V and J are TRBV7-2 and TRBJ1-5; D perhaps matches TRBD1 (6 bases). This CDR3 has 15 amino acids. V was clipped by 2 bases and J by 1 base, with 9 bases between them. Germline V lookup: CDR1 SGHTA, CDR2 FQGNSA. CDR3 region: CASSLTGLSNQPQHF. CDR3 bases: TGTGCCAGCAGCTTAACAGGGTTGAGCAATCAGCCCCAGCATTTT.

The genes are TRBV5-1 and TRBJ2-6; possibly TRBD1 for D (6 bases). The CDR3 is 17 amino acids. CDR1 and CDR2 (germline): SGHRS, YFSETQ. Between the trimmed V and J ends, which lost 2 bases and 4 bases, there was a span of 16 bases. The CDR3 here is CASSLAGTGFGANVLTF. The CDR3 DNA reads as TGCGCCAGCAGCTTAGCCGGAACAGGGTTCGGGGCCAACGTCCTGACTTTC. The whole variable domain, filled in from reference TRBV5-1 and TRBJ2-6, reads KAGVTQTPRYLIKTRGQQVTLSCSPISGHRSVSWYQQTPGQGLQFLFEYFSETQRNKGNFPGRFSGRQFSNSRSEMNVSTLELGDSALYLCASSLAGTGFGANVLTFGAGSRLTVL.

The CDR3 spells CASSQTTGYLYGYTF. For the CDR3, the DNA is TGCGCCAGCAGCCAAACGACAGGGTACCTCTATGGCTACACCTTC. The chain joins TRBV4-3 to TRBJ1-2, with 7 bases matching TRBD1. The CDR3 consists of 15 residues. Germline CDR1 reads LGHNA; CDR2 reads YSLEER. Trimming cost V 2 bases and J 4 bases; bases outside gene matches: 7.

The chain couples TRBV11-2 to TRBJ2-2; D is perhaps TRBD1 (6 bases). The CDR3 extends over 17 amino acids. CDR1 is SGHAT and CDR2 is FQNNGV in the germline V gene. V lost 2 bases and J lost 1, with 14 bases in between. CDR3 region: CASSLFSGTLNTGELFF. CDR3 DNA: TGTGCCAGCAGCTTATTTTCCGGGACACTGAACACCGGGGAGCTGTTTTTT. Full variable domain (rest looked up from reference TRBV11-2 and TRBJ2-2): EAGVAQSPRYKIIEKRQSVAFWCNPISGHATLYWYQQILGQGPKLLIQFQNNGVVDDSQLPKDRFSAERLKGVDSTLKIQPAKLEDSAVYLCASSLFSGTLNTGELFFGEGSRLTVL.

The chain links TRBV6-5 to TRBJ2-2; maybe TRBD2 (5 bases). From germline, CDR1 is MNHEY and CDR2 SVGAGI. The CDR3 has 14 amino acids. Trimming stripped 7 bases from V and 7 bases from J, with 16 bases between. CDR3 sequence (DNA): TGTGCCAGCAACCCTCGTTCGGGGATCGGGGAGCTGTTTTTT. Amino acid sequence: CASNPRSGIGELFF.

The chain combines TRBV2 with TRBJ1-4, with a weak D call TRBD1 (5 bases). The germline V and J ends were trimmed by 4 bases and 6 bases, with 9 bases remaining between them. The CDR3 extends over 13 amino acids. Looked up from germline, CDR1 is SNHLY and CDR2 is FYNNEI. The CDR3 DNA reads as TGTGCCAGCAGTGCAGGGAGGGATGAAAAACTGTTTTTT. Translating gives CASSAGRDEKLFF.

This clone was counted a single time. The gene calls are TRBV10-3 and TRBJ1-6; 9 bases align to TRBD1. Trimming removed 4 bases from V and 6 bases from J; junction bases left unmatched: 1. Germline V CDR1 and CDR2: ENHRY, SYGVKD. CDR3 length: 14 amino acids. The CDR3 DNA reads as TGTGCCATCAGTGTGGACAGGGGTAATTCACCCCTCCACTTT. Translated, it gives CAISVDRGNSPLHF.

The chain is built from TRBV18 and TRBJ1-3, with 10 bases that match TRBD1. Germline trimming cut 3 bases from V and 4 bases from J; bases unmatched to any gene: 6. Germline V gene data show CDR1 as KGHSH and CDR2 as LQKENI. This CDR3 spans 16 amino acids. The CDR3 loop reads CASSPSGTGDGNTIYF. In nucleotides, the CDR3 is TGTGCCAGCTCACCGTCCGGGACAGGGGACGGAAACACCATATATTTT.